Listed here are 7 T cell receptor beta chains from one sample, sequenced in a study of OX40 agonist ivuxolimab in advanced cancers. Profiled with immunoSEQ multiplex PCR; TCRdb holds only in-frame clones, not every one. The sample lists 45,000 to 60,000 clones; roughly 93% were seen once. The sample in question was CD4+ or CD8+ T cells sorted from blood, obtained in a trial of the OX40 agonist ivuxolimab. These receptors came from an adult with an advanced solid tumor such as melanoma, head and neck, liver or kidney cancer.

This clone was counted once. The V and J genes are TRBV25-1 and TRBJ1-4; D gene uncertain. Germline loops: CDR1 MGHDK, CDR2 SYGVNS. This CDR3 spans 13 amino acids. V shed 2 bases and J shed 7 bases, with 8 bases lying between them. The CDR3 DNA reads TGTGCCAGCAGTGAACTAGGTGGTGAAAAACTGTTTTTT. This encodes CASSELGGEKLFF.

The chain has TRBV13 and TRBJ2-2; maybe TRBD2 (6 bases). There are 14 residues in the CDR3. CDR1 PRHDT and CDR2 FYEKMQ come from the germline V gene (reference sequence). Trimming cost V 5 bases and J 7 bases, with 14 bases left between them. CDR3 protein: CASSPRRADGELFF. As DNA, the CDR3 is TGTGCCAGCAGCCCGAGGAGGGCGGACGGGGAGCTGTTTTTT.

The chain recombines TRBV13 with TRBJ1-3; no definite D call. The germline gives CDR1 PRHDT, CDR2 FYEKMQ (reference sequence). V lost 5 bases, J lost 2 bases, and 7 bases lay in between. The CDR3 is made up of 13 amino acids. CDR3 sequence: CASSARAGNTIYF. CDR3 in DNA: TGTGCCAGCAGCGCAAGGGCTGGAAACACCATATATTTT. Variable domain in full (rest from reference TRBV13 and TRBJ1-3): AAGVIQSPRHLIKEKRETATLKCYPIPRHDTVYWYQQGPGQDPQFLISFYEKMQSDKGSIPDRFSAQQFSDYHSELNMSSLELGDSALYFCASSARAGNTIYFGEGSWLTVV.

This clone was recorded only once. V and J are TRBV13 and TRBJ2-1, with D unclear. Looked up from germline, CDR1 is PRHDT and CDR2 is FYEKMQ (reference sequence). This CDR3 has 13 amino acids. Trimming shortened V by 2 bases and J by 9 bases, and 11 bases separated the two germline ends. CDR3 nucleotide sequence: TGTGCCAGCAGCTTAAGTAGGATTACTGAGCAGTTCTTC. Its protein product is CASSLSRITEQFF.

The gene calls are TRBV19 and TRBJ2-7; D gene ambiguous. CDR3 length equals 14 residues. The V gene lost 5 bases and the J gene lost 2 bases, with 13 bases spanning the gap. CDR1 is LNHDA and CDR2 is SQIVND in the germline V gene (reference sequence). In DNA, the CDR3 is TGTGCCAGTAGTCTCTCGAGTTTTACCTACGAGCAGTACTTC. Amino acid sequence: CASSLSSFTYEQYF.

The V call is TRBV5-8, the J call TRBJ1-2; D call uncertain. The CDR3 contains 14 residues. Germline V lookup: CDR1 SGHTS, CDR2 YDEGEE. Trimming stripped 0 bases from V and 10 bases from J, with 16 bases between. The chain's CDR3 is CASSLGASGVFYTF. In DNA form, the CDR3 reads TGTGCCAGCAGCTTGGGGGCCAGTGGGGTTTTCTACACCTTC.

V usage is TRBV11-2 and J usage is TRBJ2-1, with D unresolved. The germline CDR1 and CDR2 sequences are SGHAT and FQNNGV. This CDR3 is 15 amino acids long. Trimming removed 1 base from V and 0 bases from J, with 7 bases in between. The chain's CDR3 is CASSLVGDSYNEQFF. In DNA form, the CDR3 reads TGTGCCAGCAGCTTAGTTGGTGACTCCTACAATGAGCAGTTCTTC.